This T cell receptor beta chain derives from a study of blood T cells in healthy people across ages. Study-level findings and limits: There were more naive CD4+ cells and higher diversity in long-lived donors than in aged donors. The recorded TCR beta diversity per million T cells decreased in a roughly linear manner with age.

Each sample yielded at least 5 micrograms of PBMC total RNA. Per germline, CDR1 SGHRS and CDR2 YFSETQ. The CDR3 contains 18 residues. The junction had 13 bases not matched to a gene; V was cut back by 0 bases and J by 5 bases. Alongside a J-beta primer mix, a sample-barcoded 5' primer served in a second PCR lasting roughly 7 to 11 cycles. Unique molecular identifiers of 12 random nucleotides labeled each cDNA. MiXCR was run by TCRdb on the 5' RACE reads, yielding one entry per CDR3 protein. The table lists hundreds of thousands of distinct CDR3 sequences, 40% to 50% of them singletons. Worth noting for this clonotype: Its antigen is unknown.

Material: blood. The chain employs TRBV5-1 and TRBJ2-5, with 10 bases lining up with TRBD2. This clonotype was sampled from a man in his 60s in good health. This CDR3 is CASSLGQAGGPITETQYF. The DNA of the CDR3 is TGCGCCAGCAGCTTGGGTCAAGCGGGGGGGCCGATTACCGAGACCCAGTACTTC.